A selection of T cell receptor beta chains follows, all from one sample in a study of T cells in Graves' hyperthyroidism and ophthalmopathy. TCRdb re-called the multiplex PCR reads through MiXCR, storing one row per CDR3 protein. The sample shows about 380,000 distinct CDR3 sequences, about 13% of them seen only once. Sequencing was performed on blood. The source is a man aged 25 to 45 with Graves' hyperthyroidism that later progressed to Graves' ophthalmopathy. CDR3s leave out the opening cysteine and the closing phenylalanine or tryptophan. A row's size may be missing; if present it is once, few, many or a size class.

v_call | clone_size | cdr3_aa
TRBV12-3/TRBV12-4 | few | ASSSRGTRYTGELF
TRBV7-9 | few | ASSLRGVIEKLF
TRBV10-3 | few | ATRGDRETQY
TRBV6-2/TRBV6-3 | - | ASSYSQDRGNTGELF
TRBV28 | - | ASSLSGTGESYEQY
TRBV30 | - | AWVEGGNTEAF
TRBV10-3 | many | AISKTGSPEAF
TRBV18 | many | ASSPRNRPNTGELF
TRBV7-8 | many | ASSWGQGLIGELF
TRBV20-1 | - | SARAFGHPQYEQY
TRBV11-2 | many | ASSTLAVRGSYEQY
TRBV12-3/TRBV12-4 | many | ASSLQQGSNSPLH
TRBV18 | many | ASSPKASLGNSPLH
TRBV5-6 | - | ASSLERSSYGYT
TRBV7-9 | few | ASSLGLGTGTGNTIY
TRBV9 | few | ASTPRRNTGELF
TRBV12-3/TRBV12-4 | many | ASRGDSQPSPLH
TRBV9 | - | ASSVEGYTYNEQF
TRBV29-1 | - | SVTSAYEQY
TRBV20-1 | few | SASHPTGRYSPLH
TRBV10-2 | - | ASSDGSPYGYT
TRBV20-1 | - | SARDPRQPPYKQY
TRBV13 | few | ASSLSGAYYNSPLH
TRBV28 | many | ASSLSSGQGGSGANVLT
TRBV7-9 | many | ASSLDWASGGAPSDDEQY
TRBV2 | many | ASSVTGGNQPQH
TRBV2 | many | ASSDRGARETQY
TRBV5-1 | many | ASSMDAAYEQY
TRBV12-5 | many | ASGWSLGQKDNEQF
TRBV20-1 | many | SARDYTTPNQPQH
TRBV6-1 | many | ASKISNTEAF
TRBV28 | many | ASSNPGAGNTEAF
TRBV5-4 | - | ASSPGTGTNSPLH
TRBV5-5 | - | ASSTINRLAFTKAYNEQI
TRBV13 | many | ASSSEDKYGYT
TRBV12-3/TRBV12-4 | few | ASSFQQQGDTQY
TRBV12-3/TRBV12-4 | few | ASRLAGGLYNEQF
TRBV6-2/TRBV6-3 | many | ASSTLTRQHSGANVLT
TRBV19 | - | ASTELTGDYGYT
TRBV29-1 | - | SVERGVGDEKLF
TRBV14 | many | ASSPPRDRGRTYNSPLH
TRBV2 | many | ASSAANTEAF
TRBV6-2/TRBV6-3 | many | ASSYRRQGFINNEQF
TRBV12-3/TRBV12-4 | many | ASRETGDYGYT